Listed below are T cell receptor beta chains from one sample, sequenced in a study of regulatory T cells in long-lasting Graves disease. MiXCR was run by TCRdb on the multiplex PCR reads, yielding one entry per CDR3 protein. The table shows some 220,000 distinct CDR3 sequences, with roughly 19% occurring only once. In addition, the sample was reused for a study of T cells in Graves' hyperthyroidism and ophthalmopathy.

Sequenced here: peripheral blood mononuclear cells (PBMCs), sampled at new diagnosis, from a patient treated with antithyroid drugs. These receptors were obtained from a woman aged 30 to 39 with Graves disease. Each CDR3 is given with its conserved first and last residue. Each record gives: V gene, clone size, J gene, D gene, CDR3 protein, CDR3 DNA. D genes are given only for firm matches. Only part of the rows carry a size: once, few, many, or a class if the clone is expanded.

v_gene: TRBV3-1
abundance: many
j_gene: TRBJ2-2
d_gene: -
CDR3aa: CASSQDLDGRGELFF
CDR3nt: TGTGCCAGCAGCCAAGATCTAGACGGGCGCGGGGAGCTGTTTTTT

v_gene: TRBV24-1
abundance: many
j_gene: TRBJ2-2
d_gene: -
CDR3aa: CATSKPGSNTGELFF
CDR3nt: TGTGCCACCAGTAAGCCAGGGTCGAACACCGGGGAGCTGTTTTTT

v_gene: TRBV12-3/TRBV12-4
abundance: many
j_gene: TRBJ2-1
d_gene: TRBD1
CDR3aa: CASSLGTGGYNEQFF
CDR3nt: TGTGCCAGCAGTTTAGGGACAGGAGGTTACAATGAGCAGTTCTTC

v_gene: TRBV20-1
abundance: -
j_gene: TRBJ1-5
d_gene: TRBD1
CDR3aa: CSAREIDREGQPQHF
CDR3nt: TGCAGTGCTAGAGAAATCGACAGGGAGGGTCAGCCCCAGCATTTT

v_gene: TRBV7-8
abundance: many
j_gene: TRBJ2-2
d_gene: -
CDR3aa: CASSLGAFPNTGELFF
CDR3nt: TGTGCCAGCAGCTTAGGTGCCTTTCCAAACACCGGGGAGCTGTTTTTT

v_gene: TRBV5-4
abundance: -
j_gene: TRBJ2-3
d_gene: TRBD2
CDR3aa: CASSTFRAGLGADTQYF
CDR3nt: TGTGCCAGCAGCACATTTCGGGCAGGACTAGGCGCGGATACGCAGTATTTT

v_gene: TRBV20-1
abundance: many
j_gene: TRBJ1-2
d_gene: -
CDR3aa: CSIARAGDTYGYTF
CDR3nt: TGCAGTATTGCTAGGGCAGGGGATACCTATGGCTACACCTTC

v_gene: TRBV13
abundance: many
j_gene: TRBJ2-3
d_gene: -
CDR3aa: CASSHLRGDTQYF
CDR3nt: TGTGCCAGCAGCCATCTCCGTGGAGATACGCAGTATTTT

v_gene: TRBV27
abundance: many
j_gene: TRBJ1-2
d_gene: TRBD1
CDR3aa: CASSLSGGVPFNGYTF
CDR3nt: TGTGCCAGCAGTTTGTCAGGGGGCGTCCCATTCAATGGCTACACCTTC

v_gene: TRBV20-1
abundance: -
j_gene: TRBJ2-7
d_gene: TRBD2
CDR3aa: CSARGTSGRQLLSYEQYF
CDR3nt: TGCAGTGCTAGAGGGACTAGCGGGAGGCAGCTCCTCTCCTACGAGCAGTACTTC

v_gene: TRBV5-1
abundance: -
j_gene: TRBJ2-7
d_gene: TRBD1
CDR3aa: CASSSRTGVDEQYF
CDR3nt: TGCGCCAGCAGCTCCCGGACAGGGGTGGACGAGCAGTACTTC

v_gene: TRBV27
abundance: many
j_gene: TRBJ2-5
d_gene: TRBD2
CDR3aa: CASSLWGTSGGKQETQYF
CDR3nt: TGTGCCAGCAGTTTATGGGGGACTAGCGGGGGCAAACAAGAGACCCAGTACTTC

v_gene: TRBV6-2/TRBV6-3
abundance: many
j_gene: TRBJ2-1
d_gene: -
CDR3aa: CASSLRVGLTGEQFF
CDR3nt: TGTGCCAGCAGTCTCAGGGTGGGGTTGACGGGTGAGCAGTTCTTC

v_gene: TRBV6-2/TRBV6-3
abundance: many
j_gene: TRBJ1-1
d_gene: -
CDR3aa: CASSYSRPGVTEAFF
CDR3nt: TGTGCCAGCAGTTACTCTCGTCCGGGGGTCACTGAAGCTTTCTTT